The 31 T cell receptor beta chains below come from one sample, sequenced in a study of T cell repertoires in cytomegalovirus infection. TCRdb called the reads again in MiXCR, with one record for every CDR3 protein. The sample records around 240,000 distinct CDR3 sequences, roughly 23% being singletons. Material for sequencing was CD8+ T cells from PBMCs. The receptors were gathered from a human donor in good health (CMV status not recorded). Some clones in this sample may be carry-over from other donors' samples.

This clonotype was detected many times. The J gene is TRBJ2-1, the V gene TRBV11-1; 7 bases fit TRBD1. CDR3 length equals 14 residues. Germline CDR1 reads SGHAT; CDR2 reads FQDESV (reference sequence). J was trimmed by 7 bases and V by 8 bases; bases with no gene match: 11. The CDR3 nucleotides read TGTGCCAGCCGTGGGACAGACTTGGGGAATGAGCAGTTCTTC. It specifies CASRGTDLGNEQFF.

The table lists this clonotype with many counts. The CDR3 nucleotides read TGTGCCAGCAGCTTAGGCCTGGCAGGGGTGGGGAACACTGAAGCTTTCTTT. Residues: CASSLGLAGVGNTEAFF. The chain uses TRBV7-2 and TRBJ1-1; D is perhaps TRBD1 (6 bases). Trimming shortened V by 1 base and J by 1 base, and 16 bases separated the two germline ends. Germline V gene sequence: CDR1 SGHTA, CDR2 FQGNSA. CDR3 length: 17 residues.

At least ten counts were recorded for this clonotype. The CDR3, as DNA: TGTGCCAGCAGTTTACTGGGGGGCTACAATGAGCAGTTCTTC. Its protein product is CASSLLGGYNEQFF. The chain is built from TRBV12-3 or TRBV12-4 and TRBJ2-1; perhaps TRBD2 as D (6 bases). Trimming removed 2 bases from V and 3 bases from J, with 8 bases in between. CDR3 size: 14 residues.

Here the CDR3 DNA reads TGCGCCAGCAGCAGGACAGGTGCCACTGAAGCTTTCTTT. Amino acids: CASSRTGATEAFF. This chain connects TRBV5-1 to TRBJ1-1; 7 positions agree with TRBD1. This CDR3 is 13 amino acids long. Germline assignment: CDR1 SGHRS and CDR2 YFSETQ. Losses at the gene ends were 4 bases for V and 4 bases for J; bases not matched to a gene: 4.

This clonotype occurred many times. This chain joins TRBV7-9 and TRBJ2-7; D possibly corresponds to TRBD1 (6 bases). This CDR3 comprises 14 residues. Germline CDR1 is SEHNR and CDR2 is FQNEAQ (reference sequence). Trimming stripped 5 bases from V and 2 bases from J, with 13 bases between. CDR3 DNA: TGTGCCAGCAGCCCTAAAGCAGGGGCCTACGAGCAGTACTTC. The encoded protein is CASSPKAGAYEQYF.

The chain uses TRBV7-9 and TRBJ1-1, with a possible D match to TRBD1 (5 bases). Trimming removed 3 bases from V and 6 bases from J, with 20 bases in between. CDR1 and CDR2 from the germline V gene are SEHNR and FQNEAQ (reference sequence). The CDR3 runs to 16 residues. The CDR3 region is CASSFPGGGGTAEAFF. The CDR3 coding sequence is TGTGCCAGCAGCTTCCCCGGGGGTGGGGGGACTGCTGAAGCTTTCTTT.

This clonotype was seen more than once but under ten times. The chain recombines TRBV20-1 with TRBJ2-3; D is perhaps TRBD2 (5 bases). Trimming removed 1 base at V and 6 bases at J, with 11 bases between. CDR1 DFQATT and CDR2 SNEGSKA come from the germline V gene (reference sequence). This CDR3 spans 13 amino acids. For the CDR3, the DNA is TGCAGTGCTAGAGCTGAAAGGGAGGATACGCAGTATTTT. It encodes CSARAEREDTQYF.

CDR3 loop: CANSPEPLGVGDTEAFF. The CDR3 DNA reads as TGTGCCAACAGCCCCGAACCCCTCGGGGTTGGGGACACTGAAGCTTTCTTT. The chain is built from TRBV28 and TRBJ1-1; D not resolved. Germline V lookup: CDR1 MDHEN, CDR2 SYDVKM. V was cut by 10 bases and J by 3 bases, with 27 bases left in between. The CDR3 is made up of 17 amino acids.

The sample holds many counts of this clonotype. The CDR3 nucleotides are TGCGCCAGCAGCCAAGATAGCAGACTGAACACTGAAGCTTTCTTT. It is translated as CASSQDSRLNTEAFF. The V and J genes are TRBV4-1 and TRBJ1-1, with D uncertain. The CDR3 covers 15 residues. Germline CDR1 MGHRA, CDR2 YSYEKL. Between the trimmed V and J ends, which lost 0 bases and 0 bases, there was a span of 8 bases.

CDR3 coding DNA: TGTGCCAGCAGCACTCGAGCGGGGGGAAGCACAGATACGCAGTATTTT. Protein sequence: CASSTRAGGSTDTQYF. The genes are TRBV9 and TRBJ2-3; TRBD2 matches at 9 bases. CDR1 and CDR2 from the germline V gene are SGDLS and YYNGEE. CDR3 size: 16 residues. V lost 4 bases, J lost 0 bases, and 6 bases stayed unmatched. The full variable domain, with the rest looked up from reference TRBV9 and TRBJ2-3, is DSGVTQTPKHLITATGQRVTLRCSPRSGDLSVYWYQQSLDQGLQFLIQYYNGEERAKGNILERFSAQQFPDLHSELNLSSLELGDSALYFCASSTRAGGSTDTQYFGPGTRLTVL.

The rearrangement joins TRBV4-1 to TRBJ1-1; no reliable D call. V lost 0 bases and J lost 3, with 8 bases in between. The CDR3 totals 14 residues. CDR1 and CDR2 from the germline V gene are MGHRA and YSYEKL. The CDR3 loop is CASSQDKRDTEAFF. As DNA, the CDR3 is TGCGCCAGCAGCCAAGATAAGAGGGACACTGAAGCTTTCTTT.

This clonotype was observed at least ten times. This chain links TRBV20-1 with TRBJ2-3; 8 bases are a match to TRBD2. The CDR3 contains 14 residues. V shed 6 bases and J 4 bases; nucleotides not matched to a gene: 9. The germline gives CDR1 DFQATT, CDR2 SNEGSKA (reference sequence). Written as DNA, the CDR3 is TGCAGTGCCACGGGACTAGTCGATTCAGATACGCAGTATTTT. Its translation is CSATGLVDSDTQYF.

The CDR3, as DNA: TGTGCCATCGACAGGGGCGCGAACACCGGGGAGCTGTTTTTT. Its translation is CAIDRGANTGELFF. This chain uses TRBV2 with TRBJ2-2, with 8 bases matching TRBD1. The germline CDR1 and CDR2 sequences are SNHLY and FYNNEI. V was clipped by 10 bases and J by 0 bases; unmatched bases: 4. The CDR3 length is 14 residues.

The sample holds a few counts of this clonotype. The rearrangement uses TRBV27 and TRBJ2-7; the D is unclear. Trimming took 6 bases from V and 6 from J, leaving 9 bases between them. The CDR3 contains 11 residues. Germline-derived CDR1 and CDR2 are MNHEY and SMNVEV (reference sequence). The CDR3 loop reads CASSKWGEQYF. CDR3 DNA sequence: TGTGCCAGCAGCAAGTGGGGCGAGCAGTACTTC.

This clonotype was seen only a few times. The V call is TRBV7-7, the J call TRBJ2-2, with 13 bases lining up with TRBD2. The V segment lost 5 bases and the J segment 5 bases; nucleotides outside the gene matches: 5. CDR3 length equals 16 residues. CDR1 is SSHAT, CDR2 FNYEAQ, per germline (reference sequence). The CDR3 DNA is TGTGCCAGCAGCCCCTGGACTAGCGGGGGAACCGGGGAGCTGTTTTTT. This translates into CASSPWTSGGTGELFF.

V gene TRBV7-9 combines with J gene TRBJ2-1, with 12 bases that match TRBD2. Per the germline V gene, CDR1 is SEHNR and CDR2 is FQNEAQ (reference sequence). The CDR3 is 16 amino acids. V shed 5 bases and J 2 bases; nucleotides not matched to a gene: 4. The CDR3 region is CASSHGLAGTYNEQFF. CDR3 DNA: TGTGCCAGCAGCCATGGACTAGCGGGGACCTACAATGAGCAGTTCTTC.

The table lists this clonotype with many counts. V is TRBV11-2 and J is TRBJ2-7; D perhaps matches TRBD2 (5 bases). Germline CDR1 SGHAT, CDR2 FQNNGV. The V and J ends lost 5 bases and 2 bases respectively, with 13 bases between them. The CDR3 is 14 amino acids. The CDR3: CASSPGIVAYEQYF. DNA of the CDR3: TGTGCCAGCAGCCCCGGGATTGTCGCCTACGAGCAGTACTTC.

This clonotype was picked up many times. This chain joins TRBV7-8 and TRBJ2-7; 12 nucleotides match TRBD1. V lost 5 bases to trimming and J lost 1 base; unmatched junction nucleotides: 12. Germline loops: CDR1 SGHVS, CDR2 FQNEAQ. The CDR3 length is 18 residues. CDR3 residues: CASSPRPGQGAGSYEQYF. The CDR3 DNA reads TGTGCCAGCAGCCCCAGGCCGGGACAGGGGGCTGGTTCCTACGAGCAGTACTTC.

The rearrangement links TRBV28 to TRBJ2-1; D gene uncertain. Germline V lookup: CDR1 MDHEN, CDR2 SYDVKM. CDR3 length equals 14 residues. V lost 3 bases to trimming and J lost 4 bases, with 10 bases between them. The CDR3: CASSLASDYNEQFF. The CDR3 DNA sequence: TGTGCCAGCAGTTTGGCGTCCGATTACAATGAGCAGTTCTTC. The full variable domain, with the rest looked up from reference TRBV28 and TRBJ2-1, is DVKVTQSSRYLVKRTGEKVFLECVQDMDHENMFWYRQDPGLGLRLIYFSYDVKMKEKGDIPEGYSVSREKKERFSLILESASTNQTSMYLCASSLASDYNEQFFGPGTRLTVL.

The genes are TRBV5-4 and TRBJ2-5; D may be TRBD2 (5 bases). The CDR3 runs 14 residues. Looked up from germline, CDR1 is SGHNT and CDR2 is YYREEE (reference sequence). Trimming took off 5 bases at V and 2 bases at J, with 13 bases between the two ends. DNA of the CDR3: TGTGCCAGCAGTGAACCTCGGGGTCAAGAGACCCAGTACTTC. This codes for CASSEPRGQETQYF.

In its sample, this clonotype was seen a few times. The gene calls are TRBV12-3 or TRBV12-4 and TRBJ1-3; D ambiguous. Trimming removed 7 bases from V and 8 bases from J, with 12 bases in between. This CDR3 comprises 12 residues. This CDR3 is CASNLGPDTIYF. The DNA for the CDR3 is TGTGCCAGCAATCTCGGCCCGGACACCATATATTTT.

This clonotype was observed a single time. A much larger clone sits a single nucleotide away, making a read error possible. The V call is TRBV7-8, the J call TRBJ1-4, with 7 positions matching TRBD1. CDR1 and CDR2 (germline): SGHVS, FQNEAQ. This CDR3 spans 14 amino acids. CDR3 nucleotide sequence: TGTGCCAGCAGCTCGGACAGGAATAATAAAAAACTGTTTTTT. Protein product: CASSSDRNNKKLFF.

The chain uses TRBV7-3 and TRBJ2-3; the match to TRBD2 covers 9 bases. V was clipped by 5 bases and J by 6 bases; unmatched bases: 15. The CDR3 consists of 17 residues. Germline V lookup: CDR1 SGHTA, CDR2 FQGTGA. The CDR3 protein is CASSQRPGLAPPDTQYF. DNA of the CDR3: TGTGCCAGCAGCCAGAGACCGGGACTAGCTCCGCCGGATACGCAGTATTTT.

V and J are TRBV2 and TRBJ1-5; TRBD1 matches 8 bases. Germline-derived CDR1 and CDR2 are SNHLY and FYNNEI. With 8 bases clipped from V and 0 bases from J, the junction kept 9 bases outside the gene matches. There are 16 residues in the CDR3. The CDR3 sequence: CASWGGTGGSNQPQHF. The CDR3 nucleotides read TGTGCCAGCTGGGGGGGGACAGGAGGTAGCAATCAGCCCCAGCATTTT.

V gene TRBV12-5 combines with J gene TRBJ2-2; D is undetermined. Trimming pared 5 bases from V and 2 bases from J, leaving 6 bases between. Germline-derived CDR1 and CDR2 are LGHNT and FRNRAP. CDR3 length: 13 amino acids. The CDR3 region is CASGPVNTGELFF. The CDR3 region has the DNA TGTGCTAGTGGTCCCGTAAACACCGGGGAGCTGTTTTTT.

CDR3 sequence: CASSPGTYNSPLHF. CDR3 DNA: TGTGCCAGCAGCCCCGGGACCTATAATTCACCCCTCCACTTT. The chain uses TRBV7-6 and TRBJ1-6; D unresolved. This CDR3 is 14 amino acids long. The germline V gene has CDR1 SGHVS and CDR2 FNYEAQ. V lost 5 bases to trimming and J lost 2 bases, with 7 bases between them. Full variable domain (missing parts from reference TRBV7-6 and TRBJ1-6): GAGVSQSPRYKVTKRGQDVALRCDPISGHVSLYWYRQALGQGPEFLTYFNYEAQQDKSGLPNDRFSAERPEGSISTLTIQRTEQRDSAMYRCASSPGTYNSPLHFGNGTRLTVT.

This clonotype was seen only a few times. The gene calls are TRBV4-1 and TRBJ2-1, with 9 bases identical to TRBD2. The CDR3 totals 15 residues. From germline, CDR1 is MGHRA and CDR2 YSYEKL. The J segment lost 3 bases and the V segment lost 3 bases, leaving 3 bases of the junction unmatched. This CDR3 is CASSQLAGFYNEQFF. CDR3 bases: TGCGCCAGCAGCCAGCTAGCGGGGTTCTACAATGAGCAGTTCTTC.

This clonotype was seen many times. CDR3 sequence reads: CASSPDSNEQFF. The CDR3 nucleotides read TGTGCCAGCAGCCCCGACTCGAATGAGCAGTTCTTC. This chain links TRBV7-9 with TRBJ2-1; no clear D gene. Germline V gene lookup returns CDR1 SEHNR and CDR2 FQNEAQ (reference sequence). The CDR3 extends over 12 amino acids. Trimming pared 5 bases from V and 7 bases from J, leaving 9 bases between.

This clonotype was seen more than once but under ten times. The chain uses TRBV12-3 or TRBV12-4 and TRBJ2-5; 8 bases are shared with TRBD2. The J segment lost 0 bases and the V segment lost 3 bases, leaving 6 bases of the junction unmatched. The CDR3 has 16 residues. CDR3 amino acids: CASSFFQRGYQETQYF. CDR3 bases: TGTGCCAGCAGTTTTTTCCAGCGGGGGTACCAAGAGACCCAGTACTTC.

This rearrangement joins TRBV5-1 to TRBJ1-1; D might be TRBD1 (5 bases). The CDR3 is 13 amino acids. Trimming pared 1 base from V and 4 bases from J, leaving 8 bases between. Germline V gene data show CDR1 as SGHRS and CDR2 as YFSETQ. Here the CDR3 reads CASSLMGGTEAFF. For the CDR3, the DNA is TGCGCCAGCAGCTTGATGGGGGGCACTGAAGCTTTCTTT.

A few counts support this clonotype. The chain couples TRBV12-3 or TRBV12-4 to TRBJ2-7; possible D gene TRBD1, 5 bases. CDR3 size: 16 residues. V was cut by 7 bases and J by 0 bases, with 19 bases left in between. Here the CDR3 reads CASTLGWEGASYEQYF. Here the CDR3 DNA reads TGTGCCAGCACCCTTGGGTGGGAAGGGGCCTCCTACGAGCAGTACTTC.